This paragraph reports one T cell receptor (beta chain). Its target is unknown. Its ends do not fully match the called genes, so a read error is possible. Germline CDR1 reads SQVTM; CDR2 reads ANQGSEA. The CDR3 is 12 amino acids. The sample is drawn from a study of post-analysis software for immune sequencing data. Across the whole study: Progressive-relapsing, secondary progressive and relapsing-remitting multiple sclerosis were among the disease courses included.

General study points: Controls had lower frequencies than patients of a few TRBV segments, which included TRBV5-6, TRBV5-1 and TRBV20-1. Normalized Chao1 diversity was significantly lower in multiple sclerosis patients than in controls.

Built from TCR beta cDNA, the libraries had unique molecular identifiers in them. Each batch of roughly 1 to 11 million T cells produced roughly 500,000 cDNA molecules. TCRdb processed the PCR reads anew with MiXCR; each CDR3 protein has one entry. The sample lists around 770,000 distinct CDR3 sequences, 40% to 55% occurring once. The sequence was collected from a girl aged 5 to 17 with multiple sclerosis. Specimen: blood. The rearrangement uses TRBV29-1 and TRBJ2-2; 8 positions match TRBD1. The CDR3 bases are TGCAGCGTTTCAGGGGGCACCAGGGAGCTGTTTTTT. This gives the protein CSVSGGTRELFF.